This TCR beta chain comes out of a study of a mutant IDH1 vaccine in newly diagnosed glioma. Study context: Patients were started on vaccination 4-6 weeks after radiotherapy alone, or with temozolomide cycles. Males made up 62.5% and females roughly 40% of treated patients, whose mean age was approximately 41 years. Study-wide points: Whatever changes occurred in top peripheral T cell clonotypes seemed unrelated to pseudoprogression.

This table comes from immunoSEQ multiplex PCR, and its TCRdb copy is limited to in-frame clones, with some not included. The data hold about 65,000 clones, with roughly 79% observed a single time. Time point in this sample: week 35, safety follow-up. The study gave 300 ug of mutant IDH1 20-mer peptide per vaccine dose, with topical imiquimod. Patients came in for eight vaccinations, in weeks 1, 3, 5, 7, 11, 15, 19 and 23. On this clone itself: No antigen is known for it.

Sequences were derived from PBMCs, sampled from a glioma patient whose treatment included an IDH1 peptide vaccine. The receptor comes from a man aged 35-49 years with glioma.

In nucleotides, the CDR3 is TGTGCCACCAGCAGAGTGAGGCAGGCCGGCACCTATAATTCACCCCTCCACTTT. It yields the protein CATSRVRQAGTYNSPLHF. This sequence joins TRBV15 and TRBJ1-6; no reliable D call. The V end was cut by 1 base, the J end by 2 bases, with 15 bases between. CDR3 size: 18 residues. Germline CDR1 reads LNHNV; CDR2 reads YYDKDF (reference sequence).